This TCR beta chain was captured by sequencing in a study of T cell repertoires and HLA-DP antigens. Germline CDR1 reads MNHNS; CDR2 reads SASEGT. Trimming removed 6 bases from V and 4 bases from J, with 16 bases in between. The CDR3 is 15 amino acids. This clone was observed a single time. Its antigen remains unknown. Study observations and caveats: Against one allele, clones undetected before culture averaged about 35%; against the other, about 51%.

This table comes from immunoSEQ multiplex PCR, and its TCRdb copy is limited to in-frame clones, with some not included. The sample has around 90,000 clones, roughly nine tenths seen once; the top ten hold roughly 1.6%. This sequence originates from a man aged 45 to 65 in good health and CMV-seronegative. Material: CD4+ T cells from PBMCs. J is TRBJ1-5 and V is TRBV6-1; D gene ambiguous. The CDR3 DNA reads TGTGCCAGCAGAACCGACCCCTTTGGAAATCAGCCCCAGCATTTT. The encoded protein is CASRTDPFGNQPQHF.